This section outlines one T cell receptor beta chain sequence together with its context. Its antigen is still unknown. This sample was taken from a study of graft-versus-host responses after intestinal transplantation. General study findings and limits: Recipient marrow held GvH clones, some first seen in ileum or blood. Circulating GvH clone levels at their peak were associated with HvG declines (early post-transplant).

Profiled with immunoSEQ multiplex PCR; TCRdb holds only in-frame clones, not every one. Found here are 80,000 to 100,000 clones, about 94% of them singletons; the top ten hold 0.15% to 0.2%. Sequences were derived from unstimulated CD4+ T cells sorted from spleen or lymph node cells, sampled before intestinal transplant. The clonotype comes from a human donor who received an intestinal transplant.

In DNA form, the CDR3 reads TGTGCCAGCAGCGTAAACCCCCTAGCGGGAAGGACAGATACGCAGTATTTT. Encoded protein: CASSVNPLAGRTDTQYF. This chain links TRBV9 with TRBJ2-3, with TRBD2 matching over 9 bases. CDR1 is SGDLS, CDR2 YYNGEE, per germline. The trim removed 1 base at V and 3 bases at J, leaving 9 bases unmatched. This CDR3 is 17 amino acids long.